This T cell receptor (beta chain) emerged from a study of cytomegalovirus exposure and HLA in healthy donors. Study outcomes and limitations: According to an earlier analysis, most TCR beta V segments yielded productive rearrangements about 90% or about 30% of the time. Most observed TCR sequences were rare, whereas some public TCRs were detected in many donors. Immune exposure data for these donors was limited to CMV serostatus. Some V segments, including TRBV6-2 and TRBV6-3, were excluded as indistinguishable.

Only one count was recorded for this clone. Its specificity is unknown. PCR involved 60 Vbeta and 13 Jbeta primers. Only in-frame clones appear in the TCRdb table, and some are missing; sequencing was by immunoSEQ multiplex PCR. Of about 160,000 clones listed, 85% were seen once; the top ten hold 1%. This CDR3 region has 13 residues. From germline, CDR1 is MNHNS and CDR2 SASEGT. After removal of 5 bases from V and 4 bases from J, the junction contained 5 bases not matched to a gene. The TCR originated in a boy younger than 10 in good health and CMV-seronegative. Sequencing input: PBMCs. The chain employs TRBV6-1 and TRBJ2-7; TRBD1 matches 7 bases. CDR3 protein: CASSKGAYYEQYV. The DNA of the CDR3 is TGTGCCAGCAGTAAGGGGGCCTATTACGAGCAGTACGTC.